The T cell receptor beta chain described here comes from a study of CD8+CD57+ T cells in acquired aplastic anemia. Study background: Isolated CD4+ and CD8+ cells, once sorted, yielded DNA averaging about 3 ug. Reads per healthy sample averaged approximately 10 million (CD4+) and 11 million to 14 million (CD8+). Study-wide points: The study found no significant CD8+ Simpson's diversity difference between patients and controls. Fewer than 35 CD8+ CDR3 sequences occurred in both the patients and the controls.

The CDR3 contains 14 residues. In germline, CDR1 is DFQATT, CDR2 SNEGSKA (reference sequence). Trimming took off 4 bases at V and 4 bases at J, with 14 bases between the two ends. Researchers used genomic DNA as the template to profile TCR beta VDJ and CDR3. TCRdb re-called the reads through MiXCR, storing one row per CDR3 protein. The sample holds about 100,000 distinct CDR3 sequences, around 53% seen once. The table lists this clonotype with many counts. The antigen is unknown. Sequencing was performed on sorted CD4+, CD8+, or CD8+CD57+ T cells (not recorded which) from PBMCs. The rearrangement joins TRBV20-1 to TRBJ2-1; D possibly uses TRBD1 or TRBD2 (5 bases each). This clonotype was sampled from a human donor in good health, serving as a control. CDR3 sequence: CSAKPGRLYNEQFF. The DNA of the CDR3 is TGCAGTGCTAAACCGGGACGCTTATACAATGAGCAGTTCTTC.